This T cell receptor beta chain was sequenced for a study of immune aging and cytomegalovirus after organ transplant listed by TCRdb under 2021. For context, the study as a whole: Three-drug immunosuppression with prednisone, tacrolimus, and mycophenolate was given to all transplant recipients.

The paper as a whole reports these results and caveats: Large clones contained a higher proportion of TEMRA cells, and the seven largest clones (over 1,700 cells) acquired aged and TEMRA cells while losing TCM cells. Following viremia, cells with an aged phenotype rose post-transplant no matter the clone size, with the increase showing up earlier in large clones (days 200-264) than in small clones. Since the sequencing data did not include a CD57 measurement, a conservative gene-based definition of aging was used in its place.

The time point label here, explained by the study, means: five sample-tagged time points from pre-transplant (day -1) to day 368 post-transplant, pooled. After thawing, PBMC were stimulated with a CMV IE-1 overlapping peptide library for more than ten hours, with no transport inhibitors added. After thawing, cells were rested overnight and were then stimulated in R10 medium with CD28/CD49d costimulation. The IE-1 peptide library was composed of 15-amino-acid peptides with overlaps of 11 amino acids. Samples from each time point were barcoded using BD Single-Cell Multiplexing Kit Sample Tags, then pooled and stained with sorting antibodies plus oligo-conjugated anti-CD45RA. A BD FACSAria III was used to sort CMV-responsive CD8+CD137+ and CD4+CD154+ T cells at 4-way purity. Blood samples were drawn into EDTA vacutainers and processed by Ficoll gradient within 1-24 hours. Reading the germline V gene (reference sequence) gives CDR1 DFQATT and CDR2 SNEGSKA. The CDR3 spans 13 residues, from the cysteine through the phenylalanine. Of the read, only the CDR3 DNA is kept; its 39 bases are in frame from base 1. V was cut back by 5 bases and J by 2 bases, leaving a gap of 13 bases between them.

Library preparation was by single-cell sequencing. Sequencing relied on an Illumina NovaSeq 6000. The BD Rhapsody Targeted mRNA and AbSeq Reagent Kit was used in a microwell format for cell capture and library preparation. Libraries covered TCR, sample tags, AbSeq, and targeted mRNA from the Human T-Cell Expression Panel plus custom TOX and TOX2 primers. An Illumina NovaSeq was used to sequence the libraries. The study's processing was this. The analysis covered about 10,000 cells in total, of which 6,500 to 8,000 were CD8 T cells and around 4,900 were CD8 T cells with an identifiable TCR CDR3. The BD Rhapsody Targeted Analysis Pipeline, including V(D)J processing, was run on the Seven Bridges Genomics platform to process the raw data. Quality control, Sample Tag demultiplexing with Lex-BDSMK, clone identification with VDJ Explorer, and Seurat clustering were all done in SeqGeq 1.6.0. A clone was considered non-expanded if it made up <1% of CD8 T cells, and considered a clonal expansion if it made up >2.5% of the sample. TCRdb reanalyzed the raw reads on its own, using fastp at Q25 for trimming and MiXCR for clone calling, and kept in-frame beta chains. Each entry merges the rows of one CDR3 protein and shows their most common DNA and genes. Clone size and V and J calls follow TCRdb, not the original study. For this sample the table gives more than 20,000 distinct CDR3 sequences, of which around 33% were detected only once. 20% to 30% of the sample is taken by the ten largest.

This clonotype has ten or more counts. What antigen it recognizes has not been identified. There are no base qualities to consult, and no much larger clone falls within one base. Rearrangement joined TRBV20-1 to TRBJ2-7; TRBD1 is perhaps the D gene, given 5 matching bases. The sequence was collected from a female donor who had a heart transplant and CMV viremia. Source: CMV peptide-activated CD4+ and CD8+ T cells sorted from blood, taken at five time points, pooled. The cell subset or site label here, explained by the study, means: sorted CD8+CD137+ and CD4+CD154+ T cells after more than 9 h CMV IE-1 peptide stimulation. The CDR3 corresponds to CSAENWGPYEQYF. The DNA sequence is as follows: TGCAGTGCTGAAAATTGGGGCCCCTACGAGCAGTACTTC.